The clone carrying this T cell receptor (beta chain) was observed at least ten times. What it binds is unknown. Synthesis of cDNA was accomplished via 5'RACE employing 10-nucleotide random UMIs. Using its own MiXCR run on the 5' RACE reads, TCRdb lists one record per CDR3 protein. The repertoire holds 100,000 to 150,000 distinct CDR3 sequences, with around 3% as singletons. A total of 2 million PBMCs stored at -80 degrees C provided the unsorted libraries. These data originate in a study of neurological immune-mediated disorders. Turning to the study itself: Disease course was recorded as relapsing-remitting for some 31 and secondary progressive for about 8.5% of the roughly 35 multiple sclerosis patients. Overall study results and limits: The absence of shared CDR3 amino acid sequences among expanded clones across subjects suggests private repertoires in all groups.

Germline CDR1 is DFQATT and CDR2 is SNEGSKA (reference sequence). The V and J ends lost 0 bases and 5 bases respectively, with 16 bases between them. The CDR3 runs 15 residues. Sequenced sample: PBMCs. The chain is built from TRBV20-1 and TRBJ2-5, with D possibly TRBD1 on 6 matching bases. The receptor was isolated from a woman in her 30s with multiple sclerosis. The CDR3 region is CSARDYNRDGETQYF. The CDR3 DNA reads TGCAGTGCTAGAGATTACAACAGGGACGGGGAGACCCAGTACTTC.